A selection of T cell receptor beta chains follows, all from one sample in a study of cytomegalovirus exposure and HLA in healthy donors. Here immunoSEQ multiplex PCR was the method, and the copy in TCRdb shows in-frame clones only, minus some. This sample has about 89,000 clones; less than 70% occur once, and the top ten carry about 2.5%. The sequenced material came from PBMCs. The receptors were gathered from a human donor in good health. CDR3s include the opening cysteine and the closing phenylalanine or tryptophan. The D gene is left open where the match is weak. The size of a clone is reported for some rows only, either as once, few or many, or as a class for expanded clones.

>14|few|TRBJ2-7|NA|TRBV27
CASSPIAASYEQYF
TGTGCCAGCAGTCCGATCGCGGCCTCCTACGAGCAGTACTTC
>20|NA|TRBJ1-3|NA|TRBV4-3
CASSQDIPRAYSGSGNTIYF
TGCGCCAGCAGCCAAGACATTCCCAGGGCCTACTCTGGCTCTGGAAACACCATATATTTT
>15|NA|TRBJ2-2|NA|TRBV7-9
CASSPPGQNTGELFF
TGTGCCAGCAGCCCCCCGGGACAGAACACCGGGGAGCTGTTTTTT
>17|NA|TRBJ2-2|NA|TRBV7-8
CASSLARGLTRTGELFF
TGTGCCAGCAGCTTGGCGCGGGGACTGACACGCACCGGGGAGCTGTTTTTT
>13|NA|TRBJ1-1|TRBD1|TRBV5-4
CASSFRGSTEAFF
TGTGCCAGCAGTTTCAGGGGGTCCACTGAAGCTTTCTTT
>15|few|TRBJ2-3|TRBD1|TRBV4-3
CASSQRPQGADTQYF
TGCGCCAGCAGCCAAAGGCCCCAGGGGGCAGATACGCAGTATTTT
>16|NA|TRBJ2-2|NA|TRBV4-1
CASSQGVRGAAGELFF
TGCGCCAGCAGCCAAGGAGTCAGGGGGGCGGCAGGGGAGCTGTTTTTT
>14|few|TRBJ1-2|NA|TRBV2
CASSEARDYYGYTF
TGTGCCAGCAGTGAGGCCAGGGACTACTATGGCTACACCTTC
>14|NA|TRBJ1-4|NA|TRBV6-5
CASSYGRGGGKLFF
TGTGCCAGCAGTTACGGAAGGGGGGGCGGAAAACTGTTTTTT
>13|NA|TRBJ1-1|TRBD1|TRBV5-6
CASSQGQGPGAFF
TGTGCCAGCAGCCAGGGACAGGGGCCGGGGGCTTTCTTT
>16|NA|TRBJ2-7|TRBD2|TRBV5-1
CASSSTGGGVLYEQYF
TGCGCCAGCAGCTCAACCGGGGGGGGTGTTTTGTACGAGCAGTACTTC
>16|NA|TRBJ1-3|TRBD1|TRBV5-5
CASSLADRGLGNTIYF
TGTGCCAGCAGCTTGGCTGACAGGGGGCTCGGAAACACCATATATTTT
>16|few|TRBJ2-3|NA|TRBV13
CASSWRGRSSTDTQYF
TGTGCCAGCAGCTGGCGGGGGCGATCTAGCACAGATACGCAGTATTTT
>14|few|TRBJ1-5|TRBD1|TRBV6-5
CASSRGHRNQPQHF
TGTGCCAGCAGTAGGGGGCATAGGAATCAGCCCCAGCATTTT
>16|few|TRBJ1-6|NA|TRBV7-2
CASSLAASSYNSPLHF
TGTGCCAGCAGCTTAGCTGCGAGCTCCTATAATTCACCCCTCCACTTT
>15|NA|TRBJ2-2|NA|TRBV4-3
CASSQDTGITGELFF
TGCGCCAGCAGCCAAGATACCGGGATCACCGGGGAGCTGTTTTTT
>14|NA|TRBJ1-5|NA|TRBV6-5
CASPPDYSNQPQHF
TGTGCCAGCCCCCCAGACTATAGCAATCAGCCCCAGCATTTT
>14|NA|TRBJ1-2|NA|TRBV14
CASSQDRPAYGYTF
TGTGCCAGCAGCCAAGATCGGCCAGCGTATGGCTACACCTTC
>15|NA|TRBJ1-6|NA|TRBV10-3
CAISGNRQASSPLHF
TGTGCCATCAGTGGGAACAGACAGGCCTCCTCACCCCTCCACTTT
>14|few|TRBJ2-3|NA|TRBV9
CASSGREDSDTQYF
TGTGCCAGCAGCGGCCGTGAGGATTCAGATACGCAGTATTTT
>14|NA|TRBJ2-2|TRBD1|TRBV11-3
CASSLVRGPGELFF
TGTGCCAGCAGCTTAGTTAGGGGGCCCGGGGAGCTGTTTTTT
>16|NA|TRBJ2-7|TRBD1|TRBV7-9
CASSLVYWDSSYEQYF
TGTGCCAGCAGCTTAGTTTATTGGGACAGCTCCTACGAGCAGTACTTC
>16|NA|TRBJ1-1|TRBD1|TRBV11-2
CASSLAPQGVNTEAFF
TGTGCCAGCAGCTTAGCCCCACAGGGGGTGAACACTGAAGCTTTCTTT
>11|NA|TRBJ2-1|TRBD2|TRBV7-2
CAAGAYNEQFF
TGTGCAGCGGGGGCCTACAATGAGCAGTTCTTC
>13|NA|TRBJ2-2|NA|TRBV7-8
CASSTLSRGELFF
TGTGCCAGCAGCACCCTCTCCCGGGGGGAGCTGTTTTTT
>15|once|TRBJ1-5|NA|TRBV19
CASSIQGSGNQPQHF
TGTGCCAGTAGTATTCAGGGGTCGGGCAATCAGCCCCAGCATTTT
>15|NA|TRBJ2-2|NA|TRBV6-5
CASSYSAPGHGELFF
TGTGCCAGCAGTTACTCTGCGCCAGGCCATGGGGAGCTGTTTTTT
>15|NA|TRBJ1-2|NA|TRBV19
CASRIGLGHNYGYTF
TGTGCCAGTAGGATTGGGTTGGGACATAACTATGGCTACACCTTC
>13|NA|TRBJ1-1|NA|TRBV30
CAWNPGPWAEAFF
TGTGCCTGGAACCCAGGGCCCTGGGCTGAAGCTTTCTTT
>19|NA|TRBJ1-6|TRBD1|TRBV5-6
CASSIAGQAPSSYNSPLHF
TGTGCCAGCAGCATAGCCGGACAGGCCCCTAGCTCCTATAATTCACCCCTCCACTTT
>13|few|TRBJ2-3|TRBD2|TRBV29-1
CSVAAGGGDTQYF
TGCAGCGTTGCAGCGGGGGGGGGAGATACGCAGTATTTT
>13|NA|TRBJ2-7|NA|TRBV21-1
CASSKARDYEQYF
TGTGCCAGCAGCAAAGCGCGAGATTACGAGCAGTACTTC
>17|NA|TRBJ2-2|NA|TRBV5-6
CASSLATSFSNTGELFF
TGTGCCAGCAGCTTAGCCACGAGCTTCTCGAACACCGGGGAGCTGTTTTTT
>15|NA|TRBJ1-5|NA|TRBV18
CASSPRTFSNQPQHF
TGTGCCAGCTCACCACGGACATTTAGCAATCAGCCCCAGCATTTT
>13|NA|TRBJ1-2|NA|TRBV6-4
CASSRGGSYGYTF
TGTGCCAGCAGTCGGGGGGGAAGCTATGGCTACACCTTC
>14|few|TRBJ1-1|NA|TRBV14
CASSFPGANTEAFF
TGTGCCAGCAGCTTCCCAGGGGCAAACACTGAAGCTTTCTTT
>11|NA|TRBJ2-7|NA|TRBV30
CAWSGAYEQYF
TGTGCCTGGAGTGGGGCATACGAGCAGTACTTC
>13|NA|TRBJ1-1|NA|TRBV7-2
CASDRSGASEAFF
TGTGCCAGCGACCGGTCCGGAGCTTCTGAAGCTTTCTTT
>16|few|TRBJ2-1|NA|TRBV11-2
CASSLLAGAAYNEQFF
TGTGCCAGCAGCTTACTCGCGGGGGCTGCCTACAATGAGCAGTTCTTC
>14|NA|TRBJ2-1|NA|TRBV14
CASSQVRKMSEQFF
TGTGCCAGCAGCCAAGTGAGGAAAATGAGTGAGCAGTTCTTC
>16|NA|TRBJ1-3|TRBD1|TRBV6-5
CASSYAGQGSGNTIYF
TGTGCCAGCAGTTACGCGGGACAGGGCTCTGGAAACACCATATATTTT
>16|NA|TRBJ2-5|NA|TRBV7-2
CASSPYVGGPQGTQYF
TGTGCCAGCAGCCCCTATGTCGGGGGGCCCCAAGGGACCCAGTACTTC
>14|few|TRBJ2-1|TRBD1|TRBV10-3
CAISQDRGLNEQFF
TGTGCCATCAGCCAGGACAGGGGGCTCAATGAGCAGTTCTTC
>16|few|TRBJ2-6|NA|TRBV7-7
CASSMQTGSGANVLTF
TGTGCCAGCAGCATGCAAACAGGGTCTGGGGCCAACGTCCTGACTTTC
>13|NA|TRBJ1-1|NA|TRBV25-1
CASMPSGNTEAFF
TGTGCCAGCATGCCTTCGGGGAACACTGAAGCTTTCTTT